Here is one T cell receptor beta chain with its context. Trimming removed 3 bases from V and 9 bases from J; junction bases left unmatched: 16. Germline values: CDR1 SGHRS, CDR2 YFSETQ. CDR3 size: 17 residues. The data stem from a study of blood T cell repertoires in COVID-19. For the study at large: Sites across the United States, Italy and Spain contributed samples from acute and convalescent COVID-19. T cells, B-cell-depleted T cells, or PBMCs supplied cDNA or gDNA.

Original processing methods: Amplifying reference gene primers gave estimates of nucleated cell counts. Measured with immunoSEQ multiplex PCR; TCRdb has only the in-frame clones, and not every one. Clonal size and the V and J genes are those of that table, whereas D and trimming came from the DNA. The data contain around 30,000 clones, approximately 80% of them seen just once; the ten biggest clones take up around 43%. Sequencing used peripheral blood. This receptor was identified in a woman aged 70-85 years with acute or convalescent COVID-19. The chain links TRBV5-1 to TRBJ2-1; 9 bases fit TRBD2. This CDR3 reads CASSYRAGGSNSGEQFF. CDR3 nucleotide sequence: TGCGCCAGCAGCTACAGAGCGGGAGGATCCAATTCAGGTGAGCAGTTCTTC.